The present entry profiles one T cell receptor beta chain with its context. Investigators spread the genomic DNA of each subset evenly over several immunoSEQ plates. As handled by the study authors: ImmunoSEQ supplied junction-only sequences lacking quality scores, so filtering was different. Only in-frame clones appear in the TCRdb table, and some are missing; sequencing was by immunoSEQ multiplex PCR. The V and J calls and clone size were taken over from that table, and D and trimming were inferred from the DNA. The sample gives roughly 490,000 clones, about three quarters of which show up once; 13% is in the top ten. This entry belongs to a study of shared clonotypes between healthy human individuals. V lost 3 bases and J lost 5, with 15 bases in between. The CDR3 consists of 14 residues. Germline CDR1 SGDLS, CDR2 YYNGEE.

The genes are TRBV9 and TRBJ2-7; D is perhaps TRBD2 (5 bases). This clonotype was sampled from a woman in her thirties or forties in good health. Some clones in this sample may be carry-over from other donors' samples. What was sequenced was PBMCs. The CDR3 DNA follows: TGTGCCAGCAGCGAGTCGGGATTTCGCCACGAGCAGTACTTC. It yields the protein CASSESGFRHEQYF.